The next 13 T cell receptor beta chains were all read from a single sample in a study of cytomegalovirus exposure and HLA in healthy donors. PCR was performed using 60 Vbeta and 13 Jbeta primers. Profiling relied on immunoSEQ multiplex PCR, and the TCRdb table lists in-frame clones only, not all of them. This sample has 90,000 or so clones, with about 75% found just once. Sequencing was done on a sample of PBMCs. The receptors were sampled from a female donor in good health and CMV-seronegative.

This clone turned up a few times. The chain carries TRBV5-1 and TRBJ2-6; D perhaps matches TRBD1 (5 bases). The ends were cut back, 2 bases at V and 0 bases at J, with 6 bases in the middle. Germline assignment: CDR1 SGHRS and CDR2 YFSETQ. The CDR3 is 15 residues long. CDR3 in amino acids: CASSFDSSGANVLTF. CDR3 bases: TGCGCCAGCAGCTTTGACAGCTCTGGGGCCAACGTCCTGACTTTC.

The rearrangement joins TRBV29-1 to TRBJ1-4; tentatively, D is TRBD1 (5 bases). V was shortened by 6 bases and J by 0 bases, with 11 bases between the two germline ends. Germline values: CDR1 SQVTM, CDR2 ANQGSEA. CDR3 length equals 14 residues. CDR3 region: CSVSRDSTNEKLFF. The CDR3 nucleotides read TGCAGCGTCTCCAGGGATTCAACTAATGAAAAACTGTTTTTT.

There are a few counts of this clone. The CDR3 nucleotides are TGTGCCAGCAGCTTGGACAGCTATGGCTACACCTTC. Its translation: CASSLDSYGYTF. The chain joins TRBV5-8 to TRBJ1-2; no clear D gene. This CDR3 spans 12 amino acids. Between the trimmed V and J ends, which lost 0 bases and 4 bases, there was a span of 4 bases. The germline V gene encodes CDR1 SGHTS and CDR2 YDEGEE. Using reference TRBV5-8 and TRBJ1-2 for the parts outside the CDR3, the full variable domain is EAGVTQSPTHLIKTRGQQATLRCSPISGHTSVYWYQQALGLGLQFLLWYDEGEERNRGNFPPRFSGRQFPNYSSELNVNALELEDSALYLCASSLDSYGYTFGSGTRLTVV.

The chain employs TRBV6-5 and TRBJ2-4, with no clear D. The germline V gene encodes CDR1 MNHEY and CDR2 SVGAGI. CDR3 length: 13 residues. Between the trimmed V and J ends, which lost 6 bases and 0 bases, there was a span of 6 bases. In DNA form, the CDR3 reads TGTGCCAGCAGGGGCGTAGCCAAAAACATTCAGTACTTC. This gives the protein CASRGVAKNIQYF.

The genes are TRBV5-1 and TRBJ1-1; 10 bases map to TRBD1. V gave up 4 bases and J gave up 5 bases; unmatched junction bases: 5. The V gene's germline CDR1 is SGHRS and CDR2 YFSETQ. This CDR3 comprises 14 residues. The CDR3: CASSIPGQGTEAFF. The CDR3 DNA sequence: TGCGCCAGCAGCATACCGGGACAGGGGACTGAAGCTTTCTTT.

The chain uses TRBV27 and TRBJ2-1, with 9 bases lining up with TRBD2. This CDR3 comprises 15 residues. In germline, CDR1 is MNHEY, CDR2 SMNVEV (reference sequence). With 4 bases clipped from V and 4 bases from J, the junction kept 5 bases outside the gene matches. For the CDR3, the DNA is TGTGCCAGCAGTTGGGGGACTAGCCTATACAATGAGCAGTTCTTC. Translated, it gives CASSWGTSLYNEQFF.

The genes are TRBV7-2 and TRBJ1-1; D gene unclear. The V gene's germline CDR1 is SGHTA and CDR2 FQGNSA. The CDR3 length is 13 residues. V lost 3 bases, J lost 1 base, and 6 bases lay in between. Here the CDR3 reads CASSLPGNTEAFF. The CDR3 nucleotides read TGTGCCAGCAGCTTGCCGGGGAACACTGAAGCTTTCTTT.

The chain carries TRBV11-2 and TRBJ2-7; 7 bases align to TRBD1. J gave up 5 bases and V 4 bases, and 11 bases lay outside the gene matches. CDR3 length: 15 residues. Germline values: CDR1 SGHAT, CDR2 FQNNGV. The CDR3 DNA follows: TGTGCCAGCAGCTACCCAGACAGGGTCGGAGACGAGCAGTACTTC. Translated, it gives CASSYPDRVGDEQYF.

The chain employs TRBV11-2 and TRBJ2-5; 8 bases are shared with TRBD1. The J call may be faulty, since TRBJ2-7 better matches the DNA end. Germline CDR1 and CDR2: SGHAT and FQNNGV. The CDR3 totals 14 residues. The CDR3 reads CASSTLTGVGEQYF. DNA for the CDR3: TGTGCCAGCAGCACACTGACAGGGGTGGGCGAGCAGTACTTC.

The gene calls are TRBV9 and TRBJ2-5, with TRBD2 identical over 11 bases. Germline V gene sequence: CDR1 SGDLS, CDR2 YYNGEE. CDR3 length: 17 residues. V shed 0 bases, J shed 2 bases, and the junction held 6 bases outside the gene matches. CDR3 nucleotides: TGTGCCAGCAGCGTAGATACTAGCGGGGGAGTACAAGAGACCCAGTACTTC. Translated: CASSVDTSGGVQETQYF.

This clone occurred a few times. The rearrangement links TRBV2 to TRBJ1-3; D possibly corresponds to TRBD1 (5 bases). Trimming cost V 9 bases and J 2 bases, with 11 bases left between them. This CDR3 region has 13 residues. Germline V CDR1 and CDR2: SNHLY, FYNNEI. The CDR3 here is CARDTTAGNTIYF. In DNA form, the CDR3 reads TGTGCCAGGGACACCACTGCTGGAAACACCATATATTTT.

The chain uses TRBV28 and TRBJ1-5; the D gene is possibly TRBD1 (5 bases). From germline, CDR1 is MDHEN and CDR2 SYDVKM. The CDR3 is 15 residues long. Trimming pared 2 bases from V and 1 base from J, leaving 9 bases between. The CDR3 reads CASSLAYRSNQPQHF. The CDR3 nucleotides read TGTGCCAGCAGTTTAGCGTACAGGAGCAATCAGCCCCAGCATTTT.

The CDR3 loop is CASPRGTGGDHEQYF. The CDR3 coding sequence is TGTGCCAGCCCCAGGGGGACAGGGGGAGACCACGAGCAGTACTTC. The rearrangement links TRBV21-1 to TRBJ2-7; the listed D gene, TRBD1, was not tested against the DNA. TRBV21-1 represents a pseudogene. This CDR3 spans 15 amino acids.